These 29 T cell receptor beta chains were all obtained from the same sample, sequenced in a study of early T cells in non-severe SARS-CoV-2 infection. TCRdb itself ran the 5' RACE reads through MiXCR, one entry per CDR3 protein. The repertoire holds some 57,000 distinct CDR3 sequences, with 8% to 10% as singletons. The sequenced sample consisted of whole blood. These TCRs come from an adult who was a healthcare worker with PCR-confirmed SARS-CoV-2 infection or an uninfected control (not recorded which).

This rearrangement joins TRBV12-3 or TRBV12-4 to TRBJ1-5; D not resolved. The CDR3 is made up of 17 amino acids. Between the trimmed V and J ends, which lost 2 bases and 4 bases, there was a span of 18 bases. CDR3 nucleotide sequence: TGTGCCAGCAGTTTATGGGTGTGGCAGCGAGGGAATCAGCCCCAGCATTTT. It encodes CASSLWVWQRGNQPQHF.

This clonotype came up many times. This chain connects TRBV2 to TRBJ2-7; 8 positions match TRBD1. This CDR3 is built from 11 residues. CDR1 and CDR2 from the germline V gene are SNHLY and FYNNEI. J lost 7 bases, V lost 9 bases, and 5 bases had no gene match. DNA of the CDR3: TGTGCCAGAGGACAGGGTGGTGAGCAGTACTTC. It is translated as CARGQGGEQYF.

This clonotype was seen repeatedly, ten times or more. The chain recombines TRBV4-2 with TRBJ2-3; maybe TRBD1 (6 bases). The CDR3 contains 16 residues. Germline CDR1 and CDR2: LGHNA and YNFKEQ. The V and J ends lost 0 bases and 2 bases respectively, with 12 bases between them. The CDR3 sequence: CASSQDFGGLTDTQYF. For the CDR3, the DNA is TGTGCCAGCAGCCAAGATTTTGGGGGCCTCACAGATACGCAGTATTTT.

This chain uses TRBV30 with TRBJ2-3; TRBD2 aligns across 7 bases. V dropped 1 base and J dropped 0; count of bases not matched to a gene: 1. CDR3 length equals 14 residues. CDR1 and CDR2 from the germline V gene are GTSNPN and SVGIG (reference sequence). CDR3 loop: CAWSAGGSTDTQYF. The CDR3 DNA reads TGTGCCTGGAGTGCGGGGGGTAGCACAGATACGCAGTATTTT. Combining the CDR3 with reference TRBV30 and TRBJ2-3 gives the whole variable domain SQTIHQWPATLVQPVGSPLSLECTVEGTSNPNLYWYRQAAGRGLQLLFYSVGIGQISSEVPQNLSASRPQDRQFILSSKKLLLSDSGFYLCAWSAGGSTDTQYFGPGTRLTVL.

At least ten counts were recorded for this clonotype. This chain links TRBV7-6 with TRBJ2-1; D is uncertain. CDR1 is SGHVS and CDR2 is FNYEAQ in the germline V gene. Trimming took 5 bases from V and 7 from J, leaving 12 bases between them. The CDR3 spans 13 residues. The CDR3 sequence is CASSPIGRNEQFF. CDR3 coding DNA: TGTGCCAGCAGCCCAATCGGTAGGAATGAGCAGTTCTTC.

This clonotype was seen only a few times. The chain recombines TRBV7-9 with TRBJ1-3; possible D gene TRBD1, 6 bases. Per germline, CDR1 SEHNR and CDR2 FQNEAQ (reference sequence). Trimming stripped 8 bases from V and 0 bases from J, with 20 bases between. CDR3 length equals 17 residues. This CDR3 is CASSAGGQGSSGNTIYF. CDR3 DNA sequence: TGTGCCAGCTCCGCCGGCGGGCAGGGGTCCTCTGGAAACACCATATATTTT.

The J gene is TRBJ1-1, the V gene TRBV6-6; 9 bases agree with TRBD1. The V and J ends lost 5 bases and 7 bases, in that order; junction bases with no gene match: 11. Germline CDR1 MNHNY, CDR2 SVGAGI (reference sequence). This CDR3 has 15 residues. The DNA of the CDR3 is TGTGCCAGCAGTCCAGCACAGGGGGCGATTAGTGAAGCTTTCTTT. Its translation is CASSPAQGAISEAFF.

This chain connects TRBV12-3 or TRBV12-4 to TRBJ2-2; D not certain. This CDR3 has 13 residues. V was pared by 3 bases and J by 3 bases, with 5 bases between. The DNA for the CDR3 is TGTGCCAGCAGTTTCACGTACACCGGGGAGCTGTTTTTT. Its translation: CASSFTYTGELFF.

This clonotype showed up just a few times. The chain recombines TRBV20-1 with TRBJ2-5; 8 positions match TRBD1. V shed 5 bases, J shed 5 bases, and the junction held 7 bases outside the gene matches. Germline assignment: CDR1 DFQATT and CDR2 SNEGSKA (reference sequence). The CDR3 length is 13 residues. CDR3 in DNA: TGCAGTGCTTCCAGGGGGCTTGTGGAGACCCAGTACTTC. Amino acid sequence: CSASRGLVETQYF.

This clonotype is medium-sized. The rearrangement joins TRBV2 to TRBJ1-5; 8 nucleotides align to TRBD1. V shed 8 bases, J shed 6 bases, and the junction held 3 bases outside the gene matches. The CDR3 is 12 amino acids. Germline-derived CDR1 and CDR2 are SNHLY and FYNNEI. CDR3 in amino acids: CASQGAGQPQHF. Here the CDR3 DNA reads TGTGCCAGCCAGGGGGCGGGTCAGCCCCAGCATTTT.

This clonotype occurred once. The gene calls are TRBV10-2 and TRBJ2-1; D uncertain. The CDR3 is made up of 11 amino acids. Germline V gene sequence: CDR1 WSHSY, CDR2 SAAADI. V lost 6 bases to trimming and J lost 4 bases, with 4 bases between them. The CDR3 nucleotides read TGCGCCAGCAGCGATTACAATGAGCAGTTCTTC. It specifies CASSDYNEQFF.

This chain joins TRBV24-1 and TRBJ2-1, with a weak D call TRBD2 (5 bases). CDR3 length: 14 residues. V was cut by 10 bases and J by 6 bases, with 18 bases left in between. The germline V gene has CDR1 KGHDR and CDR2 SFDVKD. The CDR3 here is CATASSGNLNEQFF. Here the CDR3 DNA reads TGTGCCACGGCTAGCTCGGGGAACCTCAATGAGCAGTTCTTC.

This clonotype was found a few times. The chain recombines TRBV18 with TRBJ1-5, with D perhaps TRBD1 (5 bases). Trimming removed 4 bases at V and 4 bases at J, with 11 bases between. The CDR3 contains 14 residues. From germline, CDR1 is KGHSH and CDR2 LQKENI. CDR3 protein: CASSHDSQNQPQHF. As DNA, the CDR3 is TGTGCCAGCTCACACGACAGTCAAAATCAGCCCCAGCATTTT.

V is TRBV18 and J is TRBJ1-5; 7 bases agree with TRBD1. CDR3 length: 15 residues. V trimming: 6 bases; J trimming: 2 bases; junction bases outside the gene matches: 7. CDR1 and CDR2 from the germline V gene are KGHSH and LQKENI. DNA of the CDR3: TGTGCCAGCTCGCCGGACAGGACGCGCAATCAGCCCCAGCATTTT. It translates to CASSPDRTRNQPQHF.

A word on this clonotype: This may come from a read error, since a much larger clone is one base off. This chain connects TRBV20-1 to TRBJ2-7; 9 positions agree with TRBD2. V was pared by 6 bases and J by 4 bases, with 10 bases of the junction left unmatched. CDR3 length: 14 amino acids. Looked up from germline, CDR1 is DFQATT and CDR2 is SNEGSKA (reference sequence). The CDR3 DNA reads as TGCAGTGCGGTGGGGACTAGCAGACATTACGAGCAGTACTTC. Translation: CSAVGTSRHYEQYF.

The chain carries TRBV11-2 and TRBJ1-2; D remains ambiguous. The CDR3 spans 14 residues. CDR1 SGHAT and CDR2 FQNNGV come from the germline V gene. V was trimmed by 5 bases and J by 6 bases, leaving 16 bases between them. Here the CDR3 reads CASSPSTRIDGYTF. CDR3 DNA: TGTGCCAGCAGCCCCTCGACCCGAATCGATGGCTACACCTTC.

This clonotype has just a few counts. V and J are TRBV28 and TRBJ2-2, with 7 bases lining up with TRBD2. The CDR3 is 13 residues long. Germline V CDR1 and CDR2: MDHEN, SYDVKM. Trimming at V came to 8 bases and at J to 2 bases, leaving 2 bases not matched to a gene. In nucleotides, the CDR3 is TGTGCCAGCGGCGGGAGAAACACCGGGGAGCTGTTTTTT. Translating it yields CASGGRNTGELFF.

The gene calls are TRBV18 and TRBJ1-6; TRBD1 is a possible D gene (5 bases). V gave up 5 bases and J gave up 9 bases, with 20 bases separating them. In germline, CDR1 is KGHSH, CDR2 LQKENI. The CDR3 runs to 16 residues. The CDR3 spells CASSSGWRGVSSPLHF. The CDR3 nucleotides read TGTGCCAGCTCATCGGGATGGAGAGGGGTCAGTTCACCCCTCCACTTT.

This clonotype was seen a few times. The chain employs TRBV30 and TRBJ1-5; perhaps TRBD1 as D (5 bases). The CDR3 consists of 13 residues. Per germline, CDR1 GTSNPN and CDR2 SVGIG (reference sequence). The V end lost 4 bases, the J end lost 7 bases, and 14 bases lay between the germline ends. CDR3 sequence (DNA): TGTGCCTGGACGGAGAAGGGGAGGCAGCCCCAGCATTTT. Translating gives CAWTEKGRQPQHF.

The chain recombines TRBV10-2 with TRBJ1-2; D is ambiguous. The germline CDR1 and CDR2 sequences are WSHSY and SAAADI. The CDR3 sequence is 13 residues long. The V and J ends lost 6 bases and 3 bases respectively, with 11 bases between them. CDR3 region: CASRGGTYYGYTF. The CDR3 DNA is TGCGCCAGCAGAGGCGGAACGTACTATGGCTACACCTTC.

There are a few counts of this clonotype. Mismatch with germline at one junction end may stem from a read error. The rearrangement joins TRBV20-1 to TRBJ1-1, with 9 positions matching TRBD1. CDR1 and CDR2 (germline): DFQATT, SNEGSKA (reference sequence). The CDR3 length is 14 residues. The CDR3 is CSARATGGIDEVFF. The CDR3 coding sequence is TGCAGTGCTAGAGCGACAGGGGGAATCGATGAAGTTTTCTTT.

This chain connects TRBV10-3 to TRBJ2-7; D not certain. The CDR3 extends over 14 amino acids. Germline assignment: CDR1 ENHRY and CDR2 SYGVKD. V was shortened by 11 bases and J by 1 base, with 18 bases between the two germline ends. CDR3 nucleotides: TGTGCCGCCATGGCCAGACTTGATTCCTACGAGCAGTACTTC. This translates into CAAMARLDSYEQYF.

V and J are TRBV20-1 and TRBJ1-2, with 8 positions matching TRBD1. The CDR3 spans 13 residues. Per germline, CDR1 DFQATT and CDR2 SNEGSKA (reference sequence). After removal of 7 bases from V and 6 bases from J, the junction contained 10 bases not matched to a gene. In nucleotides, the CDR3 is TGCAGTGGAACAGGGGGTAGCGGGAATGGCTACACCTTC. This translates into CSGTGGSGNGYTF.

The chain has TRBV19 and TRBJ1-2; tentatively, D is TRBD1 (5 bases). CDR1 LNHDA and CDR2 SQIVND come from the germline V gene (reference sequence). There are 15 residues in the CDR3. V shed 5 bases and J shed 3 bases, with 16 bases lying between them. The CDR3 DNA reads TGTGCCAGTAGTCCTAGACAGCAAGTTCACTATGGCTACACCTTC. The encoded protein is CASSPRQQVHYGYTF.

In its sample, this clonotype was seen a few times. The rearrangement joins TRBV29-1 to TRBJ2-1; TRBD2 agrees at 11 bases. The CDR3 totals 15 residues. The germline gives CDR1 SQVTM, CDR2 ANQGSEA. Trimming took 0 bases from V and 8 from J; bases not matched to a gene: 6. CDR3 sequence reads: CSVEDRSGGADEQFF. CDR3 DNA sequence: TGCAGCGTTGAAGATCGTAGCGGGGGGGCCGATGAGCAGTTCTTC.

V gene TRBV10-3 combines with J gene TRBJ2-4, with D unclear. Deletions cut 0 bases from V and 9 bases from J, with 6 bases between. The germline V gene encodes CDR1 ENHRY and CDR2 SYGVKD. This CDR3 spans 12 amino acids. As DNA, the CDR3 is TGTGCCATCAGTGAGTCAACAGTCATTCAGTACTTC. Translating gives CAISESTVIQYF.

This clonotype came up a few times. The V call is TRBV5-1, the J call TRBJ1-2; 7 bases are shared with TRBD1. The V gene end was trimmed by 4 bases and the J gene end by 2 bases; junction bases not matched to a gene: 5. Germline lookup yields CDR1 SGHRS and CDR2 YFSETQ. This CDR3 is 14 amino acids long. The CDR3 bases are TGCGCCAGCAGCCAAGGGACAGCAAACTATGGCTACACCTTC. This gives the protein CASSQGTANYGYTF.

This clonotype was detected many times. The CDR3 nucleotides are TGCAGCGTTTCGGGGACAGGGAAGACGGACTATGGCTACACCTTC. Its protein product is CSVSGTGKTDYGYTF. V gene TRBV29-1 combines with J gene TRBJ1-2; 9 bases agree with TRBD1. Trimming at V came to 5 bases and at J to 3 bases, leaving 10 bases not matched to a gene. This CDR3 contains 15 residues. The germline CDR1 and CDR2 sequences are SQVTM and ANQGSEA. Looking up the rest from reference TRBV29-1 and TRBJ1-2 gives the full variable domain: SAVISQKPSRDICQRGTSLTIQCQVDSQVTMMFWYRQQPGQSLTLIATANQGSEATYESGFVIDKFPISRPNLTFSTLTVSNMSPEDSSIYLCSVSGTGKTDYGYTFGSGTRLTVV.

This clonotype was counted many times. The V call is TRBV7-9, the J call TRBJ1-1, with D tentatively TRBD1 (5 bases). The germline V and J ends were trimmed by 5 bases and 10 bases, with 11 bases remaining between them. The CDR3 covers 11 residues. The germline V gene encodes CDR1 SEHNR and CDR2 FQNEAQ (reference sequence). DNA for the CDR3: TGTGCCAGCAGCCCAGGGCCACGAGCTTTCTTT. Translation gives CASSPGPRAFF.